This T cell receptor beta chain appears in the sequencing data of a study of cytomegalovirus exposure and HLA in healthy donors. Both 60 Vbeta primers and 13 Jbeta primers went into the PCR. Using immunoSEQ multiplex PCR, the repertoire was profiled, and TCRdb retains in-frame clones only, with some absent. Among under 150,000 clones listed, roughly 79% were seen once. The germline CDR1 and CDR2 sequences are SGHAT and FQNNGV. Trimming pared 2 bases from V and 7 bases from J, leaving 9 bases between. CDR3 size: 13 residues. The gene calls are TRBV11-2 and TRBJ1-5, with D perhaps TRBD1 (5 bases). This receptor was obtained from a woman in her 40s in good health and CMV-seropositive. Material: PBMCs. As DNA, the CDR3 is TGTGCCAGCAGCTTACAGGGAAGACAGCCCCAGCATTTT. The encoded protein is CASSLQGRQPQHF.